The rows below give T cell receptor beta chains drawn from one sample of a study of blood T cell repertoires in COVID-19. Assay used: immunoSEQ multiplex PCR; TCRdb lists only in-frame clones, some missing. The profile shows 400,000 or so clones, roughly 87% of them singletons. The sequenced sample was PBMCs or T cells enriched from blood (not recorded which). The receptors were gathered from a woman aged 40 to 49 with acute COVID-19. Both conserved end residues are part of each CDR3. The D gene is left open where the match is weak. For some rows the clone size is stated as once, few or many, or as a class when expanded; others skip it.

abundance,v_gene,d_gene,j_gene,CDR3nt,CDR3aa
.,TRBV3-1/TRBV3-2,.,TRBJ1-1,TGTGCCAGCAGCCAAGATAATAGGAACACTGAAGCTTTCTTT,CASSQDNRNTEAFF
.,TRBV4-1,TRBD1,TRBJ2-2,TGCGCCAGCAGCCAAGCCGACAGGGATTCCGGGGAGCTGTTTTTT,CASSQADRDSGELFF
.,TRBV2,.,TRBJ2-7,TGTGCCAGCAGTGTCGGAGCCTACGAGCAGTACTTC,CASSVGAYEQYF
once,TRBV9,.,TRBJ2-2,TGTGCCAGCAGCGTAGCAGGGCTGGGCACCGGGGAGCTGTTTTTT,CASSVAGLGTGELFF
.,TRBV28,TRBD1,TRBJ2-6,TGTGCCAGCAGCCCCGGGACAGCTGGGGCCAACGTCCTGACTTTC,CASSPGTAGANVLTF
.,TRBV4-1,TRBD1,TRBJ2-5,TGCGCCAGCAGCCAAACAGGGACAGGGGATGTAGCGGAGACCCAGTACTTC,CASSQTGTGDVAETQYF
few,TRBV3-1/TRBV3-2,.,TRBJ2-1,TGTGCCAGCAGCCAAGCAGAGGGCACCGTGGTAGGGTACAATGAGCAGTTCTTC,CASSQAEGTVVGYNEQFF
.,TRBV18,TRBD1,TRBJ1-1,TGTGCCAGCTCACCACGGGGGGACAGGAAGAACACTGAAGCTTTCTTT,CASSPRGDRKNTEAFF
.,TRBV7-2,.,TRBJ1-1,TGTGCCAGCAGCTTACCAGTTAACACTGAAGCTTTCTTT,CASSLPVNTEAFF
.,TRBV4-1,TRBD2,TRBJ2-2,TGCGCCAGCAGCCAAGTAGCGGGCGCCGACACCGGGGAGCTGTTTTTT,CASSQVAGADTGELFF
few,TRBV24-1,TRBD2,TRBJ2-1,TGTGCCACCAGTGATCCTAGCGGGGGGGAGTACAATGAGCAGTTCTTC,CATSDPSGGEYNEQFF
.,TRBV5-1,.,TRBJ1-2,TGCGCCAGCAGCTTGGGCCAGGACTATGGCTACACCTTC,CASSLGQDYGYTF
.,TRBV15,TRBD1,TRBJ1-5,TGTGCCACCAGCAGAGGCTTGACAGGGAATCAGCCCCAGCATTTT,CATSRGLTGNQPQHF
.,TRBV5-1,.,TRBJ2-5,TGCGCCAGCAGCTTACCAGGGGAGACCCAGTACTTC,CASSLPGETQYF
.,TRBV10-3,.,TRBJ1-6,TGTGCCATCAGTGAGTCGTCATCCCGGGAAACGAATTCACCCCTCCACTTT,CAISESSSRETNSPLHF
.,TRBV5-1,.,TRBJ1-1,TGCGCCAGCAGCTTAACAAACGTTTCTCCCACTGAAGCTTTCTTT,CASSLTNVSPTEAFF
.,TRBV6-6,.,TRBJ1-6,TGTGCCAGCAGTTACGAGGACTATAATTCACCCCTCCACTTT,CASSYEDYNSPLHF
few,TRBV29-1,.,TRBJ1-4,TGCAGCGTTGAAGCCCCCCCCGGGTTTAATGAAAAACTGTTTTTT,CSVEAPPGFNEKLFF
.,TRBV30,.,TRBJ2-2,TGTGCCTGGAGTGCGACAAGCAAGAACACCGGGGAGCTGTTTTTT,CAWSATSKNTGELFF
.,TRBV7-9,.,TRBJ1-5,TGTGCCAGCAGCCCGGACAGCGGGCCCCAGCATTTT,CASSPDSGPQHF
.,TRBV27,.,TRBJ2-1,TGTGCCAGCAGTATGACAGGCGAGGATGAGCAGTTCTTC,CASSMTGEDEQFF
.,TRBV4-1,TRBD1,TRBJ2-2,TGCGCCAGCAGCCAAACGATCCCGGGACAGTCGAACACCGGGGAGCTGTTTTTT,CASSQTIPGQSNTGELFF
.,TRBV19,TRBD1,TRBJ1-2,TGTGCCAGTCGAGGGGAGGACAGGGGTGGCTACACCTTC,CASRGEDRGGYTF
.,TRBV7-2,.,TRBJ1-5,TGTGCCAGCAGTCGAGGCCGAAGTCCCAATCAGCCCCAGCATTTT,CASSRGRSPNQPQHF
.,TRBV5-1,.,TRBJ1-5,TGCGCCAGCAGCTTGGGAGTGGATCAGCCCCAGCATTTT,CASSLGVDQPQHF
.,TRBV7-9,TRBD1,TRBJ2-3,TGTGCCAGCAGCCCCTGGACAGGGGCAGATACGCAGTATTTT,CASSPWTGADTQYF
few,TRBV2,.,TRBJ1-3,TGTGCCAGCACTAGCGCGGGACTTGGGAACACCATATATTTT,CASTSAGLGNTIYF
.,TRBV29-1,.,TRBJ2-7,TGCAGCGTTGGCGGTACAGGGACTATCACCTACGAGCAGTACTTC,CSVGGTGTITYEQYF
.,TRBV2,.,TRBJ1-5,TGTGCCAGCAGTCGCTTGGGGGGGAATCAGCCCCAGCATTTT,CASSRLGGNQPQHF
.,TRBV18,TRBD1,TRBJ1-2,TGTGCCAGCTCACCCCCAGGGGGAGGCAAAGGCTACACCTTC,CASSPPGGGKGYTF
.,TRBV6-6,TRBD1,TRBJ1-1,TGTGCCAGCAGTTACTCCGGGACAGGGTATAATTCTGAAGCTTTCTTT,CASSYSGTGYNSEAFF
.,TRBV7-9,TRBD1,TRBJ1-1,TGTGCCAGCAGCTCTCGACAGGGGATGAACACTGAAGCTTTCTTT,CASSSRQGMNTEAFF
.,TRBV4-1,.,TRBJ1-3,TGCGCCAGCAGCCAGGGGACTAGCTCTGGAAACACCATATATTTT,CASSQGTSSGNTIYF
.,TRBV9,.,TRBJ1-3,TGTGCCAGCAGCGTAGTAGGCGGCAGAGTGGGAAACACCATATATTTT,CASSVVGGRVGNTIYF
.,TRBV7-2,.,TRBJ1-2,TGTGCCAGCAGCTCCGCAGGCACTTCTAACTATGGCTACACCTTC,CASSSAGTSNYGYTF
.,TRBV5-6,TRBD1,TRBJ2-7,TGTGCCAGCACCTTGCCAAGGACAGGGGGCAATGAGTACTTC,CASTLPRTGGNEYF
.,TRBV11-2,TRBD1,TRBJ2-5,TGTGCCAGCAGCTTAGATGGTCGGGACAGGGCCCTTAGGGACCAAGTGGCCCAGTACTTC,CASSLDGRDRALRDQVAQYF
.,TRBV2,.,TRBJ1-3,TGTGCCAGCAGCGATAAGGGACTACCCGAAGGAGGCACCATATATTTT,CASSDKGLPEGGTIYF
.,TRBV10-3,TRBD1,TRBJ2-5,TGTGCCATCAGTGAGTCGGGACAGGGGATTCAAGAGACCCAGTACTTC,CAISESGQGIQETQYF
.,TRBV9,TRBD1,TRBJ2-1,TGTGCCAGCAGCGTAGGGGGACAGTCTTCCAATGAGCAGTTCTTC,CASSVGGQSSNEQFF
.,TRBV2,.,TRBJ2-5,TGTGCCAGCAGTGAAACTAGGGTAGGGACCCAGTACTTC,CASSETRVGTQYF
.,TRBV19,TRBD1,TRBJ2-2,TGTGCTCCCTCGGGGACAGGGAACACCGGGGAGCTGTTTTTT,CAPSGTGNTGELFF
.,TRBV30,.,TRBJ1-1,TGTGCCTGGAGTGCTACTGGGAACACTGAAGCTTTCTTT,CAWSATGNTEAFF
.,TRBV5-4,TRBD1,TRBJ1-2,TGTGCCAGCAGCCCCGTCCCGGGACAGGGGGCGAAAGGCTACACCTTC,CASSPVPGQGAKGYTF
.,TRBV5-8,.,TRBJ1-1,TGTGCCAGCAGCTTAGGACTCCTCCTGAGCACTGAAGCTTTCTTT,CASSLGLLLSTEAFF
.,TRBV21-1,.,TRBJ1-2,TGTGCCAGCAGCAAATTGGTGCCGAGCTCTAACTATGGCTACACCTTC,CASSKLVPSSNYGYTF
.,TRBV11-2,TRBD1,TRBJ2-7,TGTGCCAGCAGCTTGAACCGACAGGGGGCAAGTAAAGTCTACGAGCAGTACTTC,CASSLNRQGASKVYEQYF